The clone carrying this T cell receptor (beta chain) was picked up a small number of times. TCRdb re-called the RT-PCR reads through MiXCR, storing one row per CDR3 protein. Of about a million distinct CDR3 sequences listed, more than 15% are singletons. Trimming at V came to 3 bases and at J to 3 bases, leaving 8 bases not matched to a gene. Germline CDR1 is DFQATT and CDR2 is SNEGSKA (reference sequence). This CDR3 comprises 15 residues. This sample was taken from a study of patients and donors after allogeneic stem cell transplantation. The chain joins TRBV20-1 to TRBJ2-5; 9 bases are shared with TRBD2. The TCR sequence derives from a human donor who was either an allogeneic HSCT recipient or a stem cell or donor lymphocyte infusion donor (not recorded which). It is not recorded whose cells these are; they may come from a transplant donor. The sequenced sample consisted of blood, either unsorted or a sorted T cell fraction (not recorded which). The CDR3 DNA reads TGCAGTGCTAGGGGTTCAGGACTAGCGAAAGAGACCCAGTACTTC. This translates into CSARGSGLAKETQYF.